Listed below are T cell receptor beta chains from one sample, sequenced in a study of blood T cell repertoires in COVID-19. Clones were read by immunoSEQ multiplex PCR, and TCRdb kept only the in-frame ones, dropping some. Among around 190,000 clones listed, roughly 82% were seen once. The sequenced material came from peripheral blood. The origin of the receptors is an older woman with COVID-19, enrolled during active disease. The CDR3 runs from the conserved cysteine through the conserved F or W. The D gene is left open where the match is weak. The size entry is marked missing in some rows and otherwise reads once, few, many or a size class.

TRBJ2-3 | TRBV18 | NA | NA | TGTGCCAGCTCACCGTCGGGACACACAGATACGCAGTATTTT | CASSPSGHTDTQYF
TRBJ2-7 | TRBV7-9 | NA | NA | TGTGCCAGCAGCTTCTTCCAGACCGGAGGGAACTCCGAGCAGTACTTC | CASSFFQTGGNSEQYF
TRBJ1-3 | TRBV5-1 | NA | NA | TGCGCCAGCAGCTTGGACAGGGCCTCCAGCTCTGGAAACACCATATATTTT | CASSLDRASSSGNTIYF
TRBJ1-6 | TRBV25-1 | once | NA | TGTGCCAGCAGGGAAGGAGTCTCCTATAATTCACCCCTCCACTTT | CASREGVSYNSPLHF
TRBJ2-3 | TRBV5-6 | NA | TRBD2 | TGTGCCAGCAGCCCGGGGACTAGCGGGAGCACAGATACGCAGTATTTT | CASSPGTSGSTDTQYF
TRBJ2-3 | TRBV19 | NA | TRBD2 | TGTGCCAGTAGTAACGGACTAGCGGGGAACACAGATACGCAGTATTTT | CASSNGLAGNTDTQYF
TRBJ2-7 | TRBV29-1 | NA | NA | TGCAGCGTTGCCCTAAGCGGTTCCTACGAGCAGTACTTC | CSVALSGSYEQYF
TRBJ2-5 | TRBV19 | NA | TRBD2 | TGTGCCAGTAGTACGCATAGCCTGGGACTAGCGGAGAAAGAGACCCAGTACTTC | CASSTHSLGLAEKETQYF
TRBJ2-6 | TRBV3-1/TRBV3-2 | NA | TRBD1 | TGTGCCAGCAGCCGTAGACAGGGAGCCAACGTCCTGACTTTC | CASSRRQGANVLTF
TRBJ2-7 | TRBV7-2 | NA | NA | TGTGCCAGCAGCTTAGGCAGGCTCTACGAGCAGTACTTC | CASSLGRLYEQYF
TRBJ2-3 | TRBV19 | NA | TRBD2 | TGTGCCAGTAGTATAGGGACTAGCGGGAGGTCAGATACGCAGTATTTT | CASSIGTSGRSDTQYF
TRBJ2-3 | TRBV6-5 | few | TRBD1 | TGTGCCAGCAGGACCCTACAGGGGCTCACAGATACGCAGTATTTT | CASRTLQGLTDTQYF
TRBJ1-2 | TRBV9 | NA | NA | TGTGCCAGCAGCGTAGGAGAGAACTATGGCTACACCTTC | CASSVGENYGYTF
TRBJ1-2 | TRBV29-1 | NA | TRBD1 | TGCAGCGCCCAACCCCGTACAGGGGTCGGCTATGGCTACACCTTC | CSAQPRTGVGYGYTF
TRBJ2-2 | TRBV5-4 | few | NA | TGTGCCAGCAGCTTGGAACAGGACACCGGGGAGCTGTTTTTT | CASSLEQDTGELFF
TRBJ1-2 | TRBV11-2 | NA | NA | TGTGCCAGCAGCCTGGGGGCGGGTGCCGGCTACACCTTC | CASSLGAGAGYTF